These T cell receptor beta chains were read from a single sample in a study of shared clonotypes between healthy human individuals. TCRdb keeps only in-frame clones here, not all; method: immunoSEQ multiplex PCR. The sample consists of hundreds of thousands of clones, about 85% of them appearing once. The sample taken for sequencing was PBMCs. These receptors were taken from a woman in her 40s in good health. Some clones in this sample may be carry-over from other donors' samples. The conserved cysteine and the conserved F or W are not part of the CDR3 here. Each record gives: D gene, V gene, CDR3 protein. The D gene is left open where the match is weak.

D: -
V: TRBV7-8
CDR3: ASSLGAQGYEQY

D: -
V: TRBV29-1
CDR3: SVGGLSYEQY

D: -
V: TRBV5-1
CDR3: ASSLVLGLTDTQY

D: TRBD1
V: TRBV9
CDR3: ASSVGTGSSYEQY

D: TRBD1
V: TRBV28
CDR3: ASSLGGGQGGNQPQH

D: TRBD1
V: TRBV19
CDR3: ASSKDRGRELF

D: -
V: TRBV5-1
CDR3: ASSWSGTEFYNEQF

D: -
V: TRBV19
CDR3: ASSIYGRTIY

D: -
V: TRBV28
CDR3: ASRYLAGTDTQY

D: -
V: TRBV4-2
CDR3: ASSQDHLPEINYGYT

D: TRBD1
V: TRBV6-1
CDR3: ASSEVMQGGDTIY

D: TRBD2
V: TRBV10-3
CDR3: AISEYAGGGGTDTQY

D: -
V: TRBV5-1
CDR3: ASSEDTNTYEQY

D: TRBD2
V: TRBV7-7
CDR3: ASSLFPSGGNSYNEQF

D: TRBD2
V: TRBV27
CDR3: ASSLIRGLAGGSSYNEQF

D: -
V: TRBV11-1
CDR3: ASSSDRTNTEAF

D: -
V: TRBV28
CDR3: ASSVPGRTY

D: TRBD2
V: TRBV6-5
CDR3: ASNRAGVKYEQY

D: TRBD1
V: TRBV27
CDR3: ASSFGAGGAYTEAF

D: TRBD2
V: TRBV19
CDR3: ASSINGRGGEQF

D: TRBD2
V: TRBV18
CDR3: ASSSSGTSGRVEQF

D: TRBD1
V: TRBV2
CDR3: AHRQGSSYNEQF

D: -
V: TRBV28
CDR3: ASSLGAGPYEQY

D: -
V: TRBV7-2
CDR3: ASRQALAWGTGELF

D: -
V: TRBV28
CDR3: ALSRALSRQNYGYT

D: -
V: TRBV5-5
CDR3: ASSLGSGSYEQY

D: -
V: TRBV5-1
CDR3: ASSLEVGELF

D: TRBD1
V: TRBV25-1
CDR3: ASSELLSGGRGELF

D: -
V: TRBV5-1
CDR3: ASSWRSSGANVLT

D: TRBD1
V: TRBV6-6
CDR3: ASRSTGDRADTQY

D: -
V: TRBV7-2
CDR3: ASSPSTGTTGNEQF

D: TRBD1
V: TRBV5-1
CDR3: ASSTTGGLVYEQY

D: -
V: TRBV10-2
CDR3: ASSEGGEQY

D: -
V: TRBV10-3
CDR3: AISLLITGELF

D: TRBD2
V: TRBV13
CDR3: ASSTGLAGRMQY

D: -
V: TRBV6-5
CDR3: ASSSRGTDTQY

D: -
V: TRBV18
CDR3: ASSLPGGSYNEQF

D: -
V: TRBV19
CDR3: ASSIVQTPGTEAF

D: TRBD1
V: TRBV27
CDR3: ASSLRGTGGGGELF

D: -
V: TRBV27
CDR3: ASSYNPGTDTQY

D: TRBD1
V: TRBV19
CDR3: ASSIAGQQYNEQF

D: -
V: TRBV2
CDR3: ASSGISSVETQY

D: TRBD1
V: TRBV7-2
CDR3: ASSFNRGYAF

D: TRBD2
V: TRBV5-1
CDR3: ASRVTSGRFNEQF

D: -
V: TRBV20-1
CDR3: SAPLGNEQF

D: TRBD1
V: TRBV29-1
CDR3: SVSGDRANYGYT

D: TRBD1
V: TRBV4-1
CDR3: ASSQEVTGDTEAF

D: TRBD1
V: TRBV9
CDR3: ASSPTTGNHGYT

D: TRBD1
V: TRBV7-8
CDR3: ASSSSQGLLNTEAF

D: -
V: TRBV5-6
CDR3: ASSLGLDNTEAF

D: -
V: TRBV10-3
CDR3: AIKVAGNTEAF

D: -
V: TRBV20-1
CDR3: SARIFETQY

D: TRBD2
V: TRBV28
CDR3: ASSLWTSGSRI

D: -
V: TRBV10-3
CDR3: AISGVPIVEGGELF